The rows below give T cell receptor beta chains drawn from one sample of a study of radiotherapy plus CTLA-4 blockade in lung cancer. Repertoires were generated with immunoSEQ multiplex PCR, while TCRdb's copy carries only in-frame clones and drops some. The repertoire holds roughly 59,000 clones, approximately 67% seen once, with approximately 8.6% in the top ten. This specimen was peripheral blood, taken from a patient treated with radiotherapy plus ipilimumab. The receptors stem from a human donor with non-small cell lung cancer whose response to radiotherapy plus ipilimumab could not be evaluated. CDR3s include the opening cysteine and the closing phenylalanine or tryptophan. Each record gives: clone size, D gene, CDR3 length, J gene, V gene, CDR3 protein, CDR3 DNA. A D gene is named only where the DNA matches it firmly. The size entry is marked missing in some rows and otherwise reads once, few, many or a size class.

size: .
D: TRBD1
length: 12
J: TRBJ1-2
V: TRBV2
CDR3: CASSGRGEVCTF
DNA: TGTGCCAGCAGTGGCAGGGGGGAGGTTTGCACCTTC

size: few
D: TRBD1
length: 16
J: TRBJ1-4
V: TRBV25-1
CDR3: CASSDPARGSVEKLFF
DNA: TGTGCCAGCAGTGATCCGGCCAGGGGGAGTGTGGAAAAACTGTTTTTT

size: .
D: TRBD1
length: 15
J: TRBJ1-4
V: TRBV5-1
CDR3: CASSWETGVFEKLFF
DNA: TGCGCCAGCAGCTGGGAGACAGGGGTTTTCGAAAAACTGTTTTTT

size: .
D: TRBD1
length: 14
J: TRBJ2-7
V: TRBV19
CDR3: CASRDRGLSYEQYF
DNA: TGTGCCAGTAGGGACAGGGGGCTTTCCTACGAGCAGTACTTC

size: once
D: .
length: 16
J: TRBJ1-1
V: TRBV28
CDR3: CATYPGGRLGNTEAFF
DNA: TGTGCCACCTACCCCGGGGGGCGATTGGGGAACACTGAAGCTTTCTTT

size: .
D: .
length: 17
J: TRBJ1-2
V: TRBV7-6
CDR3: CASSPWPQGKVNYGYTF
DNA: TGTGCCAGCAGCCCTTGGCCCCAGGGGAAGGTTAACTATGGCTACACCTTC

size: once
D: .
length: 16
J: TRBJ1-3
V: TRBV18
CDR3: CASSPAQGSSGNTIYF
DNA: TGTGCCAGCTCACCTGCACAGGGATCCTCTGGAAACACCATATATTTT

size: .
D: .
length: 15
J: TRBJ2-5
V: TRBV30
CDR3: CAWSPGEGRGETQYF
DNA: TGTGCCTGGAGCCCAGGCGAGGGCCGAGGAGAGACCCAGTACTTC

size: once
D: TRBD2
length: 17
J: TRBJ2-5
V: TRBV5-6
CDR3: CASSNIFLAGGGETQYF
DNA: TGTGCCAGCAGCAACATATTCCTAGCGGGAGGTGGGGAGACCCAGTACTTC

size: once
D: TRBD1
length: 14
J: TRBJ2-2
V: TRBV9
CDR3: CASSARTGAGELFF
DNA: TGTGCCAGCAGCGCACGGACAGGGGCCGGGGAGCTGTTTTTT

size: .
D: TRBD1
length: 13
J: TRBJ2-7
V: TRBV6-5
CDR3: CASSIDRVIEQYF
DNA: TGTGCCAGCAGTATAGACAGGGTCATCGAGCAGTACTTC

size: few
D: .
length: 15
J: TRBJ2-3
V: TRBV11-2
CDR3: CASSPRREKTDTQYF
DNA: TGTGCCAGCAGCCCACGACGGGAAAAGACAGATACGCAGTATTTT

size: once
D: TRBD1
length: 17
J: TRBJ1-2
V: TRBV7-2
CDR3: CASSSPGTGFPLYGYTF
DNA: TGTGCCAGCAGCTCGCCCGGGACAGGGTTCCCCCTTTATGGCTACACCTTC

size: .
D: .
length: 16
J: TRBJ2-7
V: TRBV11-2
CDR3: CASSLQGVSGAYEQYF
DNA: TGTGCCAGCAGCCTTCAGGGGGTTAGCGGGGCCTACGAGCAGTACTTC

size: .
D: .
length: 12
J: TRBJ1-2
V: TRBV28
CDR3: CASSLDSYGYTF
DNA: TGTGCCAGCAGTTTAGACAGCTATGGCTACACCTTC

size: .
D: TRBD1
length: 15
J: TRBJ1-2
V: TRBV30
CDR3: CAWSAHRGSHYGYTF
DNA: TGTGCCTGGAGTGCTCACAGGGGGTCTCACTATGGCTACACCTTC

size: .
D: .
length: 12
J: TRBJ2-5
V: TRBV10-2
CDR3: CASSAWRETQYF
DNA: TGCGCCAGCAGTGCCTGGCGGGAGACCCAGTACTTC